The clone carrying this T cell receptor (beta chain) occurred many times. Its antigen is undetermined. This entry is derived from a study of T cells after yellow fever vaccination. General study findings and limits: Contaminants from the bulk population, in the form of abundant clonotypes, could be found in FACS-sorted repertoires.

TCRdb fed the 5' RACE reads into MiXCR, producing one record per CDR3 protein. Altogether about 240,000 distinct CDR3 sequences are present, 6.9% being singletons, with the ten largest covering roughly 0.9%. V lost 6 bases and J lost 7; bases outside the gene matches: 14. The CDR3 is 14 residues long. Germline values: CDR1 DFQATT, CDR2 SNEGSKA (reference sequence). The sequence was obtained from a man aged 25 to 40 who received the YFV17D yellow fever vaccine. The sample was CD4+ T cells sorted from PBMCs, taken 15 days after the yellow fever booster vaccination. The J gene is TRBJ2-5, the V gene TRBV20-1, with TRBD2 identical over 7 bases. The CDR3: CSAVGLKIVGTQYF. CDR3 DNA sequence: TGCAGTGCCGTGGGACTAAAAATAGTTGGGACCCAGTACTTC.